The next 22 T cell receptor beta chains were all read from a single sample in a study of blood T cell repertoires in COVID-19. Libraries were prepared by immunoSEQ multiplex PCR; TCRdb keeps only in-frame clonotypes and omits some of them. The sample holds some 100,000 clones, approximately 89% seen once. Sequencing used peripheral blood. These TCRs come from a man aged 45 to 65 with acute or convalescent COVID-19.

The CDR3 bases are TGCGCCAGCAGACCAGTTTTTCCCAGGGCGGGAGGTGCGGCCAAAAACATTCAGTACTTC. The encoded protein is CASRPVFPRAGGAAKNIQYF. The V and J genes are TRBV4-1 and TRBJ2-4; 8 bases agree with TRBD2. Germline CDR1 is MGHRA and CDR2 is YSYEKL. The CDR3 totals 20 residues. V shed 6 bases and J 1 base; nucleotides not matched to a gene: 20.

The V and J genes are TRBV2 and TRBJ1-1, with TRBD1 matching 8 bases. The V segment lost 4 bases and the J segment 1 base; nucleotides outside the gene matches: 2. The germline CDR1 and CDR2 sequences are SNHLY and FYNNEI. This CDR3 is built from 14 residues. In DNA, the CDR3 is TGTGCCAGCAGTGCAGGGGGCCGGAACACTGAAGCTTTCTTT. As protein: CASSAGGRNTEAFF.

CDR3 loop: CASSLGLAVSSYEQYF. The CDR3 nucleotides are TGCGCCAGCAGCTTAGGACTAGCGGTTAGCTCCTACGAGCAGTACTTC. The rearrangement links TRBV5-1 to TRBJ2-7, with TRBD2 matching 10 bases. Germline CDR1 and CDR2: SGHRS and YFSETQ. This CDR3 spans 16 amino acids. The V gene end was trimmed by 2 bases and the J gene end by 0 bases; junction bases not matched to a gene: 5.

This clone has only one observation. This rearrangement joins TRBV7-8 to TRBJ1-1; unclear D gene. The germline gives CDR1 SGHVS, CDR2 FQNEAQ. V lost 2 bases to trimming and J lost 3 bases, with 10 bases between them. This CDR3 is 14 amino acids long. CDR3 residues: CASSLSGTYTEAFF. The DNA of the CDR3 is TGTGCCAGCAGCTTAAGCGGCACCTACACTGAAGCTTTCTTT. The full variable domain, in which reference TRBV7-8 and TRBJ1-1 provide the parts outside the CDR3, is GAGVSQSPRYKVAKRGQDVALRCDPISGHVSLFWYQQALGQGPEFLTYFQNEAQLDKSGLPSDRFFAERPEGSVSTLKIQRTQQEDSAVYLCASSLSGTYTEAFFGQGTRLTVV.

This clone was picked up one time. This chain links TRBV7-2 with TRBJ2-1; D is perhaps TRBD2 (5 bases). CDR1 is SGHTA and CDR2 is FQGNSA in the germline V gene. This CDR3 spans 14 amino acids. Deletions cut 5 bases from V and 7 bases from J, with 15 bases between. The CDR3 protein is CASSPGRSGNEQFF. CDR3 bases: TGTGCCAGCAGCCCAGGCCGCTCGGGAAATGAGCAGTTCTTC. Looking up the rest from reference TRBV7-2 and TRBJ2-1 gives the full variable domain: GAGVSQSPSNKVTEKGKDVELRCDPISGHTALYWYRQSLGQGLEFLIYFQGNSAPDKSGLPSDRFSAERTGGSVSTLTIQRTQQEDSAVYLCASSPGRSGNEQFFGPGTRLTVL.

J is TRBJ2-1 and V is TRBV2; 16 bases fit TRBD2. J was trimmed by 9 bases and V by 7 bases; bases with no gene match: 9. Germline CDR1 and CDR2: SNHLY and FYNNEI. The CDR3 sequence is 16 residues long. CDR3 nucleotide sequence: TGTGCCAGCATTGTGGAGGGACTAGCGGGAGGGGGTGAGCAGTTCTTC. Its protein product is CASIVEGLAGGGEQFF.

This clone occurred once. J is TRBJ1-5 and V is TRBV4-1; 9 bases map to TRBD1. The CDR3 length is 16 residues. CDR1 is MGHRA, CDR2 YSYEKL, per germline. Trimming removed 0 bases from V and 4 bases from J; junction bases left unmatched: 4. The CDR3 region has the DNA TGCGCCAGCAGCCAAGATGGGACAGGGAGGAATCAGCCCCAGCATTTT. Encoded protein: CASSQDGTGRNQPQHF.

The V gene is TRBV7-2, the J gene TRBJ2-3, with TRBD2 matching 12 bases. The CDR3 runs to 18 residues. The V and J ends lost 5 bases and 2 bases, in that order; junction bases with no gene match: 11. From germline, CDR1 is SGHTA and CDR2 FQGNSA. CDR3 bases: TGTGCCAGCAGCCCCCCCCTCGGACTAGCGGGATACACAGATACGCAGTATTTT. It codes for CASSPPLGLAGYTDTQYF.

The chain combines TRBV30 with TRBJ1-1, with 8 bases that match TRBD1. The germline V gene encodes CDR1 GTSNPN and CDR2 SVGIG (reference sequence). The CDR3 consists of 13 residues. The V and J ends lost 2 bases and 4 bases, in that order; junction bases with no gene match: 3. The CDR3 loop is CAWSSTGATEAFF. The CDR3 bases are TGTGCCTGGAGTTCGACAGGGGCCACTGAAGCTTTCTTT.

A few counts support this clone. The chain couples TRBV7-9 to TRBJ1-2; D might be TRBD1 (6 bases). Germline V gene data show CDR1 as SEHNR and CDR2 as FQNEAQ (reference sequence). This CDR3 region has 13 residues. Trimming pared 6 bases from V and 4 bases from J, leaving 12 bases between. The CDR3 reads CASSSTGTYGYTF. CDR3 nucleotide sequence: TGTGCCAGCAGTTCCACAGGGACCTATGGCTACACCTTC. Based on the CDR3 plus reference TRBV7-9 and TRBJ1-2, the full variable domain is DTGVSQNPRHKITKRGQNVTFRCDPISEHNRLYWYRQTLGQGPEFLTYFQNEAQLEKSRLLSDRFSAERPKGSFSTLEIQRTEQGDSAMYLCASSSTGTYGYTFGSGTRLTVV.

This chain connects TRBV3-1 (or the pseudogene TRBV3-2) to TRBJ2-6; 7 bases are shared with TRBD2. The CDR3 runs to 18 residues. The junction had 8 bases not matched to a gene; V was cut back by 1 base and J by 2 bases. Looked up from germline, CDR1 is LGHDT and CDR2 is YNNKEL (reference sequence). The DNA for the CDR3 is TGTGCCAGCAGCCAAGTGGGAGGGCAGATGGCTGGGGCCAACGTCCTGACTTTC. This gives the protein CASSQVGGQMAGANVLTF.

The chain has TRBV14 and TRBJ2-3; 9 nucleotides line up with TRBD2. With 3 bases clipped from V and 2 bases from J, the junction kept 9 bases outside the gene matches. The CDR3 runs to 17 residues. Looked up from germline, CDR1 is SGHDN and CDR2 is FVKESK. CDR3 coding DNA: TGTGCCAGCAGCCAGGGGACTAGCCGCGGGCTCACAGATACGCAGTATTTT. Protein sequence: CASSQGTSRGLTDTQYF. Filled out from reference TRBV14 and TRBJ2-3, the complete variable domain reads EAGVTQFPSHSVIEKGQTVTLRCDPISGHDNLYWYRRVMGKEIKFLLHFVKESKQDESGMPNNRFLAERTGGTYSTLKVQPAELEDSGVYFCASSQGTSRGLTDTQYFGPGTRLTVL.

V is TRBV2 and J is TRBJ1-4; 10 bases map to TRBD1. V shed 8 bases and J 11 bases; nucleotides not matched to a gene: 11. There are 14 residues in the CDR3. Germline V gene sequence: CDR1 SNHLY, CDR2 FYNNEI. The DNA for the CDR3 is TGTGCCAGCGGCCGACAGGGGGCGATTGAGAAACTGTTTTTT. This codes for CASGRQGAIEKLFF.

The V gene is TRBV6-5, the J gene TRBJ1-6, with D unclear. The V gene's germline CDR1 is MNHEY and CDR2 SVGAGI. V lost 7 bases and J lost 6, with 16 bases in between. This CDR3 has 15 residues. CDR3: CASTSSGKGNSPLHF. In DNA form, the CDR3 reads TGTGCCAGCACCTCCAGCGGGAAGGGTAATTCACCCCTCCACTTT.

This chain uses TRBV7-8 with TRBJ1-5; D is unclear. The CDR3 has 15 amino acids. Germline V gene data show CDR1 as SGHVS and CDR2 as FQNEAQ. The ends were cut back, 5 bases at V and 0 bases at J, with 11 bases in the middle. The CDR3 loop reads CASSPHGDSNQPQHF. In nucleotides, the CDR3 is TGTGCCAGCAGCCCCCACGGAGATAGCAATCAGCCCCAGCATTTT.

The J gene is TRBJ2-7, the V gene TRBV27, with a possible D match to TRBD1 (8 bases). V lost 0 bases and J 5 bases, leaving 14 bases between the germline ends. The CDR3 totals 15 residues. Germline V CDR1 and CDR2: MNHEY, SMNVEV (reference sequence). Here the CDR3 reads CASSLSTGEGHEQYF. In DNA, the CDR3 is TGTGCCAGCAGTTTATCGACAGGGGAGGGCCACGAGCAGTACTTC.

This clone was picked up one time. The rearrangement links TRBV25-1 to TRBJ1-1; 9 bases line up with TRBD1. After removal of 4 bases from V and 2 bases from J, the junction contained 8 bases not matched to a gene. The CDR3 loop spans 16 amino acids. Germline CDR1 and CDR2: MGHDK and SYGVNS. CDR3 protein: CASSVGQGLPNTEAFF. The CDR3 coding sequence is TGTGCCAGCAGTGTCGGACAGGGGCTACCTAACACTGAAGCTTTCTTT. The full variable domain, with the rest looked up from reference TRBV25-1 and TRBJ1-1, is EADIYQTPRYLVIGTGKKITLECSQTMGHDKMYWYQQDPGMELHLIHYSYGVNSTEKGDLSSESTVSRIRTEHFPLTLESARPSHTSQYLCASSVGQGLPNTEAFFGQGTRLTVV.

The rearrangement links TRBV7-2 to TRBJ2-2, with a possible D match to TRBD2 (7 bases). Germline values: CDR1 SGHTA, CDR2 FQGNSA. Trimming pared 7 bases from V and 1 base from J, leaving 16 bases between. The CDR3 length is 16 residues. CDR3 in DNA: TGTGCCAGCAACTTCGGGGGGCTGCTGAACACCGGGGAGCTGTTTTTT. It specifies CASNFGGLLNTGELFF. The full variable domain, its missing parts supplied by reference TRBV7-2 and TRBJ2-2, is GAGVSQSPSNKVTEKGKDVELRCDPISGHTALYWYRQSLGQGLEFLIYFQGNSAPDKSGLPSDRFSAERTGGSVSTLTIQRTQQEDSAVYLCASNFGGLLNTGELFFGEGSRLTVL.

The chain uses TRBV19 and TRBJ2-2; 10 nucleotides match TRBD2. The junction had 10 bases not matched to a gene; V was cut back by 6 bases and J by 6 bases. Germline V lookup: CDR1 LNHDA, CDR2 SQIVND (reference sequence). The CDR3 runs 16 residues. The DNA for the CDR3 is TGTGCCAGTAGGTCCAGCGGGAGGGCCGGGGCCGGGGAGCTGTTTTTT. Protein: CASRSSGRAGAGELFF.

The chain employs TRBV18 and TRBJ1-2; 9 positions match TRBD1. The CDR3 has 18 residues. Germline CDR1 is KGHSH and CDR2 is LQKENI. V trimming: 2 bases; J trimming: 4 bases; junction bases outside the gene matches: 14. The CDR3 DNA follows: TGTGCCAGCTCACCAACGCATGCACAGGGGGCGCGCGGCTATGGCTACACCTTC. Residues: CASSPTHAQGARGYGYTF.

The chain has TRBV3-1 (or the pseudogene TRBV3-2) and TRBJ2-7, with D unclear. The CDR3 spans 13 residues. Per germline, CDR1 LGHDT and CDR2 YNNKEL (reference sequence). Deletions cut 1 base from V and 3 bases from J, with 7 bases between. The CDR3 DNA sequence: TGTGCCAGCAGCCAAGGTTCGTTCTACGAGCAGTACTTC. Translation: CASSQGSFYEQYF.

The chain uses TRBV19 and TRBJ2-5; 9 bases are a match to TRBD2. Trimming cost V 6 bases and J 1 base; bases outside gene matches: 18. The CDR3 runs 19 residues. Germline CDR1 LNHDA, CDR2 SQIVND (reference sequence). The CDR3 nucleotides read TGTGCCAGTAGCCCGACCGATGGGCTAGCGGGATTACCCCAAGAGACCCAGTACTTC. This codes for CASSPTDGLAGLPQETQYF.